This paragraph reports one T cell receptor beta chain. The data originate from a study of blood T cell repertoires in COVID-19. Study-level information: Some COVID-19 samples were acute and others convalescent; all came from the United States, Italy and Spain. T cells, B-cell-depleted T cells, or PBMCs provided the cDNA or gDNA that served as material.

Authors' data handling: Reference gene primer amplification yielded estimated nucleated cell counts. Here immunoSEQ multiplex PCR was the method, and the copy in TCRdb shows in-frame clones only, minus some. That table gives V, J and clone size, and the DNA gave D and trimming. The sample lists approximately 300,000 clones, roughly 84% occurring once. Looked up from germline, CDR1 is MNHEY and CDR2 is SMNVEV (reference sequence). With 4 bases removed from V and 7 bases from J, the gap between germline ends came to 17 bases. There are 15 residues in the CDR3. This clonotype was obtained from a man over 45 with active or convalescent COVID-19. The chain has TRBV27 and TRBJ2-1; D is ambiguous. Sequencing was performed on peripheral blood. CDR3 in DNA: TGTGCCAGCAGTTCTCTCGGCGGCGGTAGGAATGAGCAGTTCTTC. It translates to CASSSLGGGRNEQFF.